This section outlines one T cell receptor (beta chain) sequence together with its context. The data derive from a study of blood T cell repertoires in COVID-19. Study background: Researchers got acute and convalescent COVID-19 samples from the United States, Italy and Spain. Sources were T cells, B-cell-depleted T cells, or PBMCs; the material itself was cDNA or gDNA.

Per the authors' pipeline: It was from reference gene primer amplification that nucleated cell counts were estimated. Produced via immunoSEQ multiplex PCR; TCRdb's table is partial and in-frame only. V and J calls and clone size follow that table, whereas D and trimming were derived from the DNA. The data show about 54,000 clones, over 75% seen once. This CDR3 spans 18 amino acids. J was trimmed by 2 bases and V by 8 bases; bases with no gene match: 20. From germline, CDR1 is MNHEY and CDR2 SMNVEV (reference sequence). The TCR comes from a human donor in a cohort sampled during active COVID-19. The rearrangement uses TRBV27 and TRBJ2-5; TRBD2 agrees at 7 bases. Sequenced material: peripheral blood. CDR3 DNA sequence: TGTGCCAGCTCGCGCCGGGGACTAATAACCCTTGGGCAAGAGACCCAGTACTTC. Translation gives CASSRRGLITLGQETQYF.